The entry that follows covers one T cell receptor (beta chain) sequence. Its antigen has not been determined. Base qualities are not at hand, and no much larger clone is one base apart. In the prospective study, participants were 18 to 89 years old, resided in 20 to 30 geographic areas of the United States, and were enrolled through a virtual design. In the prospective study, participants were assigned to cohorts based on the clinical history participants reported in a screening survey and a study questionnaire. ImmuneRACE Cohort 3 recovered participants were defined by two consecutive negative NP/OP PCR tests, healthcare professional clearance, or symptom resolution. Mobile phlebotomists in the prospective study collected whole blood, serum and a nasopharyngeal or oropharyngeal swab from every participant. Participants in the prospective study had the option to provide additional blood draws and questionnaires over a 2-month period. Before DNA extraction, prospective study blood samples were shipped either frozen or at room temperature.

The sample originates from a study of blood T cell repertoires in COVID-19 (dated by TCRdb to 2020 to 2021). At the level of the whole study: Samples covering the acute and convalescent phases of COVID-19 were provided by collaborators in the United States, Italy and Spain. Where available, HLA class I and class II types were taken from metadata supplied by the sample provider and were not determined by assay-based typing. Samples were obtained from the ongoing ImmuneRACE study (first 160 participants) and from over a thousand subjects provided by 6 global collaborators. The dataset comprised deeply sampled blood TCRbeta repertoires from subjects exposed to, actively infected with, or recovered from COVID-19. A freely available public database, intended as a resource for researchers studying the immune response to SARS-CoV-2, is where the repertoires were released. The material from the prospective study consisted of cDNA or gDNA derived from T cells, B-cell-depleted T cells, or PBMCs. A de-identified subject ID, COVID-19 status, age in years and sex were almost always included in the sample metadata. Overall results and qualifications from the work: Clinical and demographic metadata were provided uncurated, with the amount varying by source and participant.

The immunoSEQ Assay, a bias-controlled multiplex PCR, was used to amplify TCRbeta CDR3 regions from genomic DNA. Per the original workflow: Nucleated cell counts per sample were estimated from amplification of reference gene primers within the assay. To quantify the absolute abundance of each unique TCRbeta CDR3 rearrangement, sequence reads were collapsed and filtered. For each sample, productive Simpson clonality was calculated as the square root of Simpson's diversity index over productive rearrangements. TCRdb obtained this table from immuneACCESS and retained in-frame rearrangements with V and J assigned. These tables miss some clones; where compared with another copy, unresolved V genes account for less than half of the shortfall, and the remainder is unexplained. Clone size and the V and J calls come from that table; the DNA yielded D and trimming. The sample table lists fewer than 400,000 clones, around 87% of them with a count of one. In total, the top ten clones hold roughly 9.4% of the sample.

Ends trimmed: V by 6 bases, J by 8 bases; bases unmatched to a gene: 12. Based on the germline V gene, the CDR1 and CDR2 sequences are MNHEY and SVGAGI. The CDR3 sequence holds 15 residues, the cysteine and phenylalanine included. Just the 45-base CDR3 DNA is kept, in frame starting at base 1. Sequencing was carried out using PBMCs or T cells enriched from blood (not recorded which). The receptor comes from a woman between 45 and 60 years old who had recovered from COVID-19. This receptor chain uses TRBV6-5 and TRBJ1-4; 7 central nucleotides agree with TRBD1. The bases are TGTGCCAGCAGGCCACAGGGGTTAGGTGGCGAAAAACTGTTTTTT. It translates to CASRPQGLGGEKLFF.